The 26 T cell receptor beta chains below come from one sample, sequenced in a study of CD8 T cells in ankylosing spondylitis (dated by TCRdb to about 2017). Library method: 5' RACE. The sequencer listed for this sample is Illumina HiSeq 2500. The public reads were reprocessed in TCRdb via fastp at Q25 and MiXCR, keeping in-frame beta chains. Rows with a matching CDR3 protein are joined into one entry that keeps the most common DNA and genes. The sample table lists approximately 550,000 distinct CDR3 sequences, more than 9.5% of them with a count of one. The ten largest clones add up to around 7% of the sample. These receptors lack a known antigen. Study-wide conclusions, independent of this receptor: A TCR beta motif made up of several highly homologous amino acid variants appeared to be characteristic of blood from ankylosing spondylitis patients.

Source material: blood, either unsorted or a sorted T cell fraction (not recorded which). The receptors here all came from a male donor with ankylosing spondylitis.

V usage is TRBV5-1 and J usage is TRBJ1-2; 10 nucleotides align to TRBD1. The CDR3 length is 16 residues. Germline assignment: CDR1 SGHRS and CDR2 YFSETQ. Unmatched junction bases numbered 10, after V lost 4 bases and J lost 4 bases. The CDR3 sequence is CASSGQGQGIIYGYTF. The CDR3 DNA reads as TGCGCCAGCAGCGGACAGGGACAGGGGATCATCTATGGCTACACCTTC.

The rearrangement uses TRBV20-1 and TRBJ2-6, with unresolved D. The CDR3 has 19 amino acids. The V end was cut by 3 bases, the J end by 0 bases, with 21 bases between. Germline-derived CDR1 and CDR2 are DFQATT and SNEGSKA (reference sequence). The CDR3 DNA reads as TGCAGTGCTAGTACTAACCGGGCCGCCACGTCCTCTGGGGCCAACGTCCTGACTTTC. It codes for CSASTNRAATSSGANVLTF.

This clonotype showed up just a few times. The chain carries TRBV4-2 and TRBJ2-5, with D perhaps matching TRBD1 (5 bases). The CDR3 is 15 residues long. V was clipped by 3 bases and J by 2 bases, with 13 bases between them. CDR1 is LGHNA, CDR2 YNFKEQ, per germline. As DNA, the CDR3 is TGTGCCAGCAGCCAGAAGAACGACAGACAAGAGACCCAGTACTTC. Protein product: CASSQKNDRQETQYF.

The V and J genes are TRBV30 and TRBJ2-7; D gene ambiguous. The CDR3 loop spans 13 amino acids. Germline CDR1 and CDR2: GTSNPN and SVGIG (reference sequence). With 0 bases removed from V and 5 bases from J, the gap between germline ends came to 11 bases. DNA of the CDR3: TGTGCCTGGAGTGTACAGTTGGCTGACGAGCAGTACTTC. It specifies CAWSVQLADEQYF.

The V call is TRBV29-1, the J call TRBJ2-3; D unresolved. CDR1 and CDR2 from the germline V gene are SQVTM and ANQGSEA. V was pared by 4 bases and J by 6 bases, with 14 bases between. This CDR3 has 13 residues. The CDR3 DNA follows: TGCAGCGTTGCGGGCCTGCGTGGGGATACGCAGTATTTT. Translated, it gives CSVAGLRGDTQYF.

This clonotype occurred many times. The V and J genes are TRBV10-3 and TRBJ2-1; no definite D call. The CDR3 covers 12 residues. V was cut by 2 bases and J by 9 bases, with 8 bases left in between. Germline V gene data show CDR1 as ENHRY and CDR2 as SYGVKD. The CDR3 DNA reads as TGTGCCATCAGTGAGATTTGGGCTGAGCAGTTCTTC. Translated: CAISEIWAEQFF.

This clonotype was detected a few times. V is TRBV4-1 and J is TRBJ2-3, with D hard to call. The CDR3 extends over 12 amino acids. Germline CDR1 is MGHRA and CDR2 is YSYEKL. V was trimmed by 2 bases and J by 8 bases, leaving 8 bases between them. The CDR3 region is CASSQQMPTQYF. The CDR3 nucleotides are TGCGCCAGCAGCCAACAAATGCCTACGCAGTATTTT.

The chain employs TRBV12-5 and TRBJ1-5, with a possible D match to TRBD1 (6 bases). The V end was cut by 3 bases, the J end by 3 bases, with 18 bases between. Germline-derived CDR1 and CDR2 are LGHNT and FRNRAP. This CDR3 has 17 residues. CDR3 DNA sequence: TGTGCTAGTGGTTTATACCGGGACACGAGCACCAATCAGCCCCAGCATTTT. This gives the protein CASGLYRDTSTNQPQHF.

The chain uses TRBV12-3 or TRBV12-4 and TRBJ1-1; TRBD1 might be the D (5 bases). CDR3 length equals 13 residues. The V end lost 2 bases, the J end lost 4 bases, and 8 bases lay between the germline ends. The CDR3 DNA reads TGTGCCAGCAGTTTATCAGGGTTCACTGAAGCTTTCTTT. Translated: CASSLSGFTEAFF.

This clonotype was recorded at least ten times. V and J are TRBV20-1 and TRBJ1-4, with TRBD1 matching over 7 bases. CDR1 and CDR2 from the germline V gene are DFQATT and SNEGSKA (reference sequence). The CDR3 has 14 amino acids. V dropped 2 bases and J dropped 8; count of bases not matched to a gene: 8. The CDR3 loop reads CSARQGGSPEKLFF. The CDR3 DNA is TGCAGTGCTAGACAGGGGGGCTCCCCCGAAAAACTGTTTTTT.

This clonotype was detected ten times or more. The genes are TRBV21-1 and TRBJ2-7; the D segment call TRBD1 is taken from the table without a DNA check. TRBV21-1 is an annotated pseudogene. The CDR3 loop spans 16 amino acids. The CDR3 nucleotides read TGTGCCAGCAGCAAAGCACAAGGGACAGGGGGCTACGAGCAGTACTTC. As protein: CASSKAQGTGGYEQYF.

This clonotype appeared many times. The CDR3 here is CASSLGRAADTQYF. DNA for the CDR3: TGTGCCAGCAGCTTAGGCCGCGCGGCAGATACGCAGTATTTT. The chain has TRBV7-9 and TRBJ2-3, with D unresolved. The length of the CDR3 is 14 residues. V shed 1 base and J shed 4 bases, with 9 bases lying between them. From germline, CDR1 is SEHNR and CDR2 FQNEAQ (reference sequence).

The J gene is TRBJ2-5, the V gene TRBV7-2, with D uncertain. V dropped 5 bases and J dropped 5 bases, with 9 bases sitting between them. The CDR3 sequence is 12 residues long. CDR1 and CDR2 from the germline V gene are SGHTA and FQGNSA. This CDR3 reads CASSQIRETQYF. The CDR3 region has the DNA TGTGCCAGCAGCCAGATCCGCGAGACCCAGTACTTC.

This CDR3 reads CASSEWLAGKVGELFF. DNA of the CDR3: TGTGCCAGCAGTGAATGGCTAGCGGGCAAGGTCGGGGAGCTGTTTTTT. The gene calls are TRBV25-1 and TRBJ2-2; 8 nucleotides line up with TRBD2. The CDR3 has 16 amino acids. The V gene's germline CDR1 is MGHDK and CDR2 SYGVNS. Trimming removed 1 base from V and 7 bases from J; junction bases left unmatched: 8.

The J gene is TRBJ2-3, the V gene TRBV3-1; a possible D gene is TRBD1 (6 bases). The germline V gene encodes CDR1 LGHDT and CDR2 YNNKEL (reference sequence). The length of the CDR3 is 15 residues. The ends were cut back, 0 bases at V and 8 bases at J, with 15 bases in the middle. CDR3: CASSQEGAGSATQYF. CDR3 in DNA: TGTGCCAGCAGCCAAGAGGGGGCAGGCTCCGCTACGCAGTATTTT.

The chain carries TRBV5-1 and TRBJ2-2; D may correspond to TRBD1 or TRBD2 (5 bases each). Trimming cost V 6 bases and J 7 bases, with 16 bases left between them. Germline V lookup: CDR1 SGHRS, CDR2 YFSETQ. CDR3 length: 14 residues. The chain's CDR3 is CASILSGQGGELFF. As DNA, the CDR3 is TGCGCCAGCATCCTGTCGGGGCAGGGCGGGGAGCTGTTTTTT.

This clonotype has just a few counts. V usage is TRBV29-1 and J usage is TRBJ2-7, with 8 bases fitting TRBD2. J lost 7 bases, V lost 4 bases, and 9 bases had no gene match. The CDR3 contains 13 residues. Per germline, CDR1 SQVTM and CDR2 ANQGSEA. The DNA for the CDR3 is TGCAGCGTTGTTCCGCGCGGGAGGCGGGAGCAGTACTTC. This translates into CSVVPRGRREQYF.

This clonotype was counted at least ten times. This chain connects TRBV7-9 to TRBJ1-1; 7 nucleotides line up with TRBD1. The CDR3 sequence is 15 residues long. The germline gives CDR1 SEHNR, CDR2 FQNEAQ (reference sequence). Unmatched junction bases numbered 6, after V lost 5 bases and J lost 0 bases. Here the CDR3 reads CASSTRQGVNTEAFF. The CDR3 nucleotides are TGTGCCAGCAGCACTAGACAGGGCGTGAACACTGAAGCTTTCTTT.

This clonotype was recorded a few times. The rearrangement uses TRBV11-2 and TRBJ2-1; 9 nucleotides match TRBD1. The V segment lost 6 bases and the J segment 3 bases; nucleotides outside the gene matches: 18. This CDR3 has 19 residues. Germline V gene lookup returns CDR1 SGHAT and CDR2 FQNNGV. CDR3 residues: CASSPGTGSVRSDYNEQFF. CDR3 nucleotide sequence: TGTGCCAGCAGTCCCGGGACAGGGTCGGTCAGGAGTGACTACAATGAGCAGTTCTTC.

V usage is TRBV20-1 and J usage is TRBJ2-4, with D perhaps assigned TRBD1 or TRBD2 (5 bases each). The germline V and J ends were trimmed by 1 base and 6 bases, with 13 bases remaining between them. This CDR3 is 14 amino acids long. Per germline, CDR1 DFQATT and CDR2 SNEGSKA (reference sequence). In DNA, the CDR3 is TGCAGTGCTAGAGGAGGCAAGGGGAGAAACATTCAGTACTTC. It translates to CSARGGKGRNIQYF.

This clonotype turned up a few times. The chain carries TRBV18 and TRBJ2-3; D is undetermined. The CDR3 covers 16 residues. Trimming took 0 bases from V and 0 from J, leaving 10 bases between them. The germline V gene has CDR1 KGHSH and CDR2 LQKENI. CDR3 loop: CASSPPSSYSTDTQYF. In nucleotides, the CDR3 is TGTGCCAGCTCACCACCTTCCAGCTATAGCACAGATACGCAGTATTTT.

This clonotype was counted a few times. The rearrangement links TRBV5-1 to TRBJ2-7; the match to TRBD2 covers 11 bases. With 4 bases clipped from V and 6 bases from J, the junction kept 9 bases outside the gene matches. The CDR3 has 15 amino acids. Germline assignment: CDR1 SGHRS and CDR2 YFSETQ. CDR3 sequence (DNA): TGCGCCAGCAGCCTTAGCGGGAGGGCCTCCGGCGAGCAGTACTTC. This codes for CASSLSGRASGEQYF.

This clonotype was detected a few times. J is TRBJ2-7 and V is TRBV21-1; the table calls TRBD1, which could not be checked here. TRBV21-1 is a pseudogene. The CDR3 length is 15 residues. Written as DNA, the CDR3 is TGTGCCAGCATCTCCGGGACAGTTAGTTCCTACGAGCAGTACGTC. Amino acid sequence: CASISGTVSSYEQYV.

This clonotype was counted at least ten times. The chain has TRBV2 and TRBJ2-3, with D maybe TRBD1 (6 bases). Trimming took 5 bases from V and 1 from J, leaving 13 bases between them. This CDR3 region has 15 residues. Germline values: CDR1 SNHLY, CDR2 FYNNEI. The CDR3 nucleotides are TGTGCCAGCAGTCTACAGGGAATGGGCACAGATACGCAGTATTTT. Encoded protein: CASSLQGMGTDTQYF. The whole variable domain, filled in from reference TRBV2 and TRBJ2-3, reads EPEVTQTPSHQVTQMGQEVILRCVPISNHLYFYWYRQILGQKVEFLVSFYNNEISEKSEIFDDQFSVERPDGSNFTLKIRSTKLEDSAMYFCASSLQGMGTDTQYFGPGTRLTVL.

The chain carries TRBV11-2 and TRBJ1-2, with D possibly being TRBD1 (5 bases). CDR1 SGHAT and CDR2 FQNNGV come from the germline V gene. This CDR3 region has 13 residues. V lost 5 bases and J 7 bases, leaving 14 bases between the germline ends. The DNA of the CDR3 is TGTGCCAGCAGCAGGGACTTGGCGGGTGGCTACACCTTC. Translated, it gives CASSRDLAGGYTF.

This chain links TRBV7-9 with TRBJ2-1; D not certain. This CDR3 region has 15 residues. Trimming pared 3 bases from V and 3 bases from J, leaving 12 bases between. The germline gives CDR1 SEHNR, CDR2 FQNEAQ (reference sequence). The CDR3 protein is CASSLAAIHYNEQFF. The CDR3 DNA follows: TGTGCCAGCAGCTTGGCAGCTATCCACTACAATGAGCAGTTCTTC.